What follows are 30 T cell receptor beta chains derived from one specimen sequenced in a study of T cell responses to AZD1222 COVID-19 vaccine. Sequencing used immunoSEQ multiplex PCR; TCRdb keeps in-frame clones, though not all of them. The data hold roughly 100,000 clones, with about 89% observed a single time. Sequences were derived from peripheral blood, sampled on day 0 of AZD1222 vaccination. These receptor sequences come from an adult in good health.

The gene calls are TRBV6-2 or TRBV6-3 and TRBJ2-1, with D maybe TRBD1 (6 bases). Germline V gene lookup returns CDR1 MNHEY and CDR2 SVGEGT. This CDR3 contains 13 residues. V lost 3 bases to trimming and J lost 8 bases, with 11 bases between them. CDR3 nucleotide sequence: TGTGCCAGCAGTTATGGGGACACCTATGAGCAGTTCTTC. It specifies CASSYGDTYEQFF.

V and J are TRBV6-5 and TRBJ1-2; tentative D call: TRBD1 (5 bases). V was pared by 4 bases and J by 3 bases, with 15 bases between. The germline gives CDR1 MNHEY, CDR2 SVGAGI. This CDR3 has 15 residues. The DNA of the CDR3 is TGTGCCAGCAGTTTCCCGGAGTGGGGCGACTATGGCTACACCTTC. Encoded protein: CASSFPEWGDYGYTF.

This chain uses TRBV4-1 with TRBJ1-5, with D unclear. The CDR3 runs to 15 residues. CDR1 is MGHRA and CDR2 is YSYEKL in the germline V gene. V shed 2 bases and J shed 0 bases, with 8 bases lying between them. CDR3 in amino acids: CASSQSAYSNQPQHF. DNA for the CDR3: TGCGCCAGCAGCCAAAGTGCATATAGCAATCAGCCCCAGCATTTT.

The chain combines TRBV18 with TRBJ1-3; possibly TRBD1 for D (5 bases). The V end lost 1 base, the J end lost 0 bases, and 13 bases lay between the germline ends. Germline CDR1 and CDR2: KGHSH and LQKENI. The CDR3 is 17 amino acids. The CDR3 DNA reads TGTGCCAGCTCACCACGAGGACTGGACAACTCTGGAAACACCATATATTTT. Protein product: CASSPRGLDNSGNTIYF.

This chain joins TRBV5-1 and TRBJ1-3; D possibly corresponds to TRBD1 (6 bases). Germline-derived CDR1 and CDR2 are SGHRS and YFSETQ. V was trimmed by 0 bases and J by 0 bases, leaving 13 bases between them. The CDR3 extends over 17 amino acids. The CDR3 nucleotides are TGCGCCAGCAGCTTGGATTTAGGGGGTTACTCTGGAAACACCATATATTTT. This codes for CASSLDLGGYSGNTIYF.

The chain combines TRBV15 with TRBJ1-5; 11 bases agree with TRBD1. The length of the CDR3 is 15 residues. The germline V gene encodes CDR1 LNHNV and CDR2 YYDKDF (reference sequence). Trimming removed 4 bases from V and 3 bases from J; junction bases left unmatched: 2. The CDR3 DNA sequence: TGTGCCACCAGCACGGACAGGGGGCCCAATCAGCCCCAGCATTTT. Protein product: CATSTDRGPNQPQHF.

The rearrangement links TRBV3-1 (or the pseudogene TRBV3-2) to TRBJ1-2; the D gene is possibly TRBD1 (6 bases). The germline gives CDR1 LGHDT, CDR2 YNNKEL (reference sequence). This CDR3 has 12 amino acids. V dropped 1 base and J dropped 11 bases, with 11 bases sitting between them. The CDR3 DNA sequence: TGTGCCAGCAGCCAAGTTTCAGGGGCATACACCTTC. Translating gives CASSQVSGAYTF.

This clone was recorded only once. The chain's CDR3 is CASSQGQGARAYEQYF. CDR3 nucleotides: TGCGCCAGCAGCCAAGGACAGGGGGCGCGGGCCTACGAGCAGTACTTC. The chain couples TRBV4-3 to TRBJ2-7, with 10 nucleotides matching TRBD1. CDR1 and CDR2 from the germline V gene are LGHNA and YSLEER. The CDR3 has 16 amino acids. V shed 1 base and J 2 bases; nucleotides not matched to a gene: 5.

The V and J genes are TRBV5-8 and TRBJ2-5; a weak D match, TRBD2 (5 bases). The length of the CDR3 is 15 residues. The germline V gene encodes CDR1 SGHTS and CDR2 YDEGEE. Trimming stripped 4 bases from V and 3 bases from J, with 16 bases between. CDR3 region: CASSIGRDKEETQYF. In nucleotides, the CDR3 is TGTGCCAGCAGCATTGGCCGGGATAAGGAAGAGACCCAGTACTTC.

The chain uses TRBV9 and TRBJ2-5; D is uncertain. From germline, CDR1 is SGDLS and CDR2 YYNGEE. The CDR3 length is 13 residues. The V end was cut by 0 bases, the J end by 2 bases, with 5 bases between. Written as DNA, the CDR3 is TGTGCCAGCAGCGTAGACCCGCAAGAGACCCAGTACTTC. The encoded protein is CASSVDPQETQYF.

The genes are TRBV5-5 and TRBJ2-3; D gene unclear. Trimming removed 1 base at V and 5 bases at J, with 2 bases between. The CDR3 length is 11 residues. CDR1 is SGHKS, CDR2 YYEKEE, per germline (reference sequence). CDR3 loop: CASSLKDTQYF. The DNA of the CDR3 is TGTGCCAGCAGCTTGAAAGATACGCAGTATTTT.

J is TRBJ1-2 and V is TRBV28, with D perhaps TRBD1 (6 bases). The CDR3 loop spans 15 amino acids. The V end lost 3 bases, the J end lost 4 bases, and 15 bases lay between the germline ends. CDR1 and CDR2 (germline): MDHEN, SYDVKM. CDR3 loop: CASSLGGAATYGYTF. CDR3 coding DNA: TGTGCCAGCAGTTTGGGGGGCGCAGCTACCTATGGCTACACCTTC.

This clone came up once. The chain carries TRBV19 and TRBJ2-3, with a possible D match to TRBD2 (5 bases). The germline gives CDR1 LNHDA, CDR2 SQIVND (reference sequence). The CDR3 contains 13 residues. The germline V and J ends were trimmed by 5 bases and 1 base, with 7 bases remaining between them. The CDR3 region is CASSELGTDTQYF. CDR3 DNA: TGTGCCAGTAGTGAACTAGGCACAGATACGCAGTATTTT.

The chain couples TRBV29-1 to TRBJ1-4; D is unclear. CDR1 and CDR2 from the germline V gene are SQVTM and ANQGSEA. The CDR3 is 12 amino acids. V gave up 7 bases and J gave up 0 bases, with 6 bases separating them. CDR3 bases: TGCAGCGCCCAGGCAACTAATGAAAAACTGTTTTTT. It yields the protein CSAQATNEKLFF. Full variable domain (missing parts from reference TRBV29-1 and TRBJ1-4): SAVISQKPSRDICQRGTSLTIQCQVDSQVTMMFWYRQQPGQSLTLIATANQGSEATYESGFVIDKFPISRPNLTFSTLTVSNMSPEDSSIYLCSAQATNEKLFFGSGTQLSVL.

The chain combines TRBV10-1 with TRBJ2-3; TRBD2 matches at 8 bases. Germline V gene sequence: CDR1 WNHNN, CDR2 SYGVQD (reference sequence). Losses at the gene ends were 5 bases for V and 5 bases for J; bases not matched to a gene: 9. This CDR3 is built from 15 residues. Here the CDR3 DNA reads TGCGCCAGCAGTTTTAGCGGGACCCACGGAGATACGCAGTATTTT. This translates into CASSFSGTHGDTQYF.

This clone was picked up a small number of times. The chain employs TRBV6-9 and TRBJ1-1; D perhaps matches TRBD1 (6 bases). The germline V gene encodes CDR1 MNHGY and CDR2 SVAAGI. The CDR3 is 16 residues long. V dropped 6 bases and J dropped 0 bases, with 17 bases sitting between them. The CDR3 loop reads CASRAVEGEVNTEAFF. The CDR3 DNA follows: TGTGCCAGCAGAGCAGTCGAGGGGGAGGTGAACACTGAAGCTTTCTTT.

In this sample, this clone turned up a few times. The chain recombines TRBV9 with TRBJ1-4; 11 bases line up with TRBD1. Trimming removed 3 bases from V and 6 bases from J; junction bases left unmatched: 10. Germline CDR1 and CDR2: SGDLS and YYNGEE. The CDR3 is 17 residues long. The DNA for the CDR3 is TGTGCCAGCAGCGCCGTCCCGGGACAGGGGGAGGATGAAAAACTGTTTTTT. Translation: CASSAVPGQGEDEKLFF.

The chain carries TRBV6-2 or TRBV6-3 and TRBJ1-1, with D uncertain. Trimming removed 3 bases from V and 3 bases from J, with 14 bases in between. Germline CDR1 and CDR2: MNHEY and SVGEGT. CDR3 length: 15 residues. CDR3 residues: CASSYFVRWDTEAFF. The CDR3 DNA reads as TGTGCCAGCAGTTATTTTGTCAGATGGGACACTGAAGCTTTCTTT.

V usage is TRBV4-1 and J usage is TRBJ1-4; a possible D gene is TRBD1 (5 bases). CDR1 and CDR2 from the germline V gene are MGHRA and YSYEKL. Trimming pared 0 bases from V and 4 bases from J, leaving 12 bases between. The CDR3 contains 16 residues. CDR3 region: CASSQDRARGNEKLFF. The CDR3 nucleotides read TGCGCCAGCAGCCAAGACAGGGCGCGGGGTAATGAAAAACTGTTTTTT.

This chain joins TRBV5-6 and TRBJ1-1; TRBD1 is a possible D gene (6 bases). The CDR3 loop spans 16 amino acids. Trimming left V 5 bases short and J 2 bases short, with 19 bases between. CDR1 SGHDT and CDR2 YYEEEE come from the germline V gene. The CDR3: CASSLGRGKINTEAFF. The CDR3 DNA sequence: TGTGCCAGCAGTCTCGGCAGGGGTAAAATAAACACTGAAGCTTTCTTT.

The V gene is TRBV7-9, the J gene TRBJ2-2, with D tentatively TRBD1 (6 bases). CDR3 length equals 14 residues. Germline V CDR1 and CDR2: SEHNR, FQNEAQ (reference sequence). Trimming took off 5 bases at V and 7 bases at J, with 14 bases between the two ends. The CDR3 loop is CASSPTGFGGELFF. CDR3 nucleotides: TGTGCCAGCAGCCCGACAGGTTTCGGCGGGGAGCTGTTTTTT.

This chain connects TRBV19 to TRBJ1-6; D call uncertain. The CDR3 covers 15 residues. CDR1 LNHDA and CDR2 SQIVND come from the germline V gene (reference sequence). V was cut by 9 bases and J by 0 bases, with 12 bases left in between. CDR3 sequence (DNA): TGTGCCAGCCGGACTGCCAGCTCCTATAATTCACCCCTCCACTTT. It encodes CASRTASSYNSPLHF.

The chain combines TRBV4-3 with TRBJ1-1; D is ambiguous. The germline V gene has CDR1 LGHNA and CDR2 YSLEER. The CDR3 is 16 residues long. With 0 bases removed from V and 1 base from J, the gap between germline ends came to 12 bases. The CDR3 is CASSQDGGQTNTEAFF. CDR3 in DNA: TGCGCCAGCAGCCAAGATGGAGGGCAGACGAACACTGAAGCTTTCTTT.

The rearrangement links TRBV5-8 to TRBJ1-5; no clear D. V was trimmed by 4 bases and J by 3 bases, leaving 20 bases between them. The germline V gene has CDR1 SGHTS and CDR2 YDEGEE. CDR3 length equals 17 residues. The CDR3, as DNA: TGTGCCAGCAGCCCCGTGGGTGGGCAACCTTTCAATCAGCCCCAGCATTTT. Translating gives CASSPVGGQPFNQPQHF.

The chain uses TRBV3-1 (or the pseudogene TRBV3-2) and TRBJ2-1; 10 nucleotides line up with TRBD2. Trimming took 3 bases from V and 7 from J; bases not matched to a gene: 9. Germline V CDR1 and CDR2: LGHDT, YNNKEL (reference sequence). This CDR3 is built from 16 residues. CDR3 region: CASSHQRGGPRNEQFF. DNA for the CDR3: TGTGCCAGCAGCCACCAGCGGGGGGGCCCGAGGAATGAGCAGTTCTTC.

V usage is TRBV7-8 and J usage is TRBJ1-5; D uncertain. This CDR3 has 15 amino acids. CDR1 SGHVS and CDR2 FQNEAQ come from the germline V gene. The V end lost 3 bases, the J end lost 0 bases, and 9 bases lay between the germline ends. The CDR3 region is CASSFGRASNQPQHF. CDR3 coding DNA: TGTGCCAGCAGCTTTGGAAGGGCTAGCAATCAGCCCCAGCATTTT.

This sequence joins TRBV11-2 and TRBJ1-5, with 7 bases that match TRBD1. Germline V gene lookup returns CDR1 SGHAT and CDR2 FQNNGV. V shed 5 bases, J shed 2 bases, and the junction held 9 bases outside the gene matches. This CDR3 has 16 residues. CDR3 in DNA: TGTGCCAGCAGCCGTAACAGGGGAGGAGGCAATCAGCCCCAGCATTTT. Translating it yields CASSRNRGGGNQPQHF.

The chain joins TRBV6-1 to TRBJ1-3; D is possibly TRBD1 (5 bases). V was clipped by 1 base and J by 0 bases, with 10 bases between them. This CDR3 comprises 16 residues. Per the germline V gene, CDR1 is MNHNS and CDR2 is SASEGT. CDR3 loop: CASSEEERGSGNTIYF. DNA for the CDR3: TGTGCCAGCAGTGAAGAGGAAAGGGGCTCTGGAAACACCATATATTTT.

J is TRBJ1-1 and V is TRBV7-2; D not resolved. From germline, CDR1 is SGHTA and CDR2 FQGNSA. V lost 5 bases and J lost 7, with 8 bases in between. The CDR3 extends over 11 amino acids. CDR3 DNA sequence: TGTGCCAGCAGCCAACAGTTTGAAGCTTTCTTT. It specifies CASSQQFEAFF.

The chain combines TRBV10-2 with TRBJ2-1; TRBD2 matches 12 bases. V dropped 7 bases and J dropped 4; count of bases not matched to a gene: 2. This CDR3 spans 14 amino acids. Germline V CDR1 and CDR2: WSHSY, SAAADI. The CDR3 is CASKTSGGYNEQFF. The CDR3 region has the DNA TGCGCCAGCAAAACTAGCGGGGGGTACAATGAGCAGTTCTTC.